Below are 26 T cell receptor beta chains sequenced from a single sample in a study of T-cell reconstitution after alpha-beta-depleted transplantation in children. Preparation of the TCRbeta library was carried out with unique molecular identifiers. TCRdb called the PCR reads again in MiXCR, with one record for every CDR3 protein. The sample lists around 500,000 distinct CDR3 sequences, around 13% occurring once. The sample was PBMCs from the stem cell graft donor, taken from the stem cell graft. Source of these receptors: a human donor who donated a stem cell graft to a child with combined immunodeficiency.

This clonotype was seen repeatedly, ten times or more. The genes are TRBV6-5 and TRBJ2-4, with 11 bases aligning to TRBD1. CDR3 size: 16 residues. Trimming took 2 bases from V and 5 from J; bases not matched to a gene: 5. Germline loops: CDR1 MNHEY, CDR2 SVGAGI. DNA of the CDR3: TGTGCCAGCAGTTACCGGGACAGGGGGGGAGAAAACATTCAGTACTTC. Protein sequence: CASSYRDRGGENIQYF.

This clonotype was observed many times. The chain couples TRBV10-3 to TRBJ1-6, with D tentatively TRBD1 (6 bases). Trimming removed 4 bases from V and 7 bases from J, with 14 bases in between. CDR1 ENHRY and CDR2 SYGVKD come from the germline V gene. This CDR3 contains 15 residues. CDR3 residues: CAISGGTSRNSPLHF. CDR3 DNA sequence: TGTGCCATCAGTGGAGGGACATCGAGAAATTCACCCCTCCACTTT.

The chain employs TRBV27 and TRBJ2-7; no firm D call. The CDR3 length is 13 residues. Germline V gives CDR1 MNHEY, CDR2 SMNVEV (reference sequence). Trimming pared 5 bases from V and 6 bases from J, leaving 14 bases between. The CDR3 sequence is CASSPSDILEQYF. The CDR3 nucleotides read TGTGCCAGCAGTCCCTCAGACATTCTCGAGCAGTACTTC.

The table lists this clonotype with many counts. The chain carries TRBV12-3 or TRBV12-4 and TRBJ1-6; 7 bases align to TRBD1. The CDR3 runs to 15 residues. The V and J ends lost 3 bases and 9 bases, in that order; junction bases with no gene match: 8. The DNA for the CDR3 is TGTGCCAGCAGTTTTCGGCAGGGGGGAGGTTCACCCCTCCACTTT. Protein: CASSFRQGGGSPLHF.

In DNA form, the CDR3 reads TGTGCCAGCAGTAACCGAGGTAGGGGGCCAGACGAGCAGTACTTC. It translates to CASSNRGRGPDEQYF. V is TRBV27 and J is TRBJ2-7; 7 nucleotides line up with TRBD1. The germline V gene has CDR1 MNHEY and CDR2 SMNVEV (reference sequence). The CDR3 contains 15 residues. V gave up 5 bases and J gave up 5 bases; unmatched junction bases: 12.

The chain combines TRBV7-2 with TRBJ2-1; unclear D gene. In germline, CDR1 is SGHTA, CDR2 FQGNSA. The CDR3 length is 16 residues. V was clipped by 1 base and J by 4 bases, with 14 bases between them. This CDR3 is CASSLDLGPIYNEQFF. CDR3 sequence (DNA): TGTGCCAGCAGCTTAGATTTAGGGCCCATATACAATGAGCAGTTCTTC.

Only a few counts were recorded for this clonotype. The chain combines TRBV20-1 with TRBJ2-7, with 13 bases matching TRBD2. V was pared by 0 bases and J by 5 bases, with 10 bases of the junction left unmatched. Germline V gene lookup returns CDR1 DFQATT and CDR2 SNEGSKA (reference sequence). The CDR3 contains 17 residues. The CDR3 DNA is TGCAGTGCTAGAGATACAGAACCGGGACTAGCGGGAAACGAGCAGTACTTC. Its protein is CSARDTEPGLAGNEQYF.

The table lists this clonotype with many counts. The genes are TRBV27 and TRBJ2-7, with unresolved D. Deletions cut 1 base from V and 2 bases from J, with 12 bases between. CDR1 is MNHEY, CDR2 SMNVEV, per germline (reference sequence). The CDR3 consists of 15 residues. The CDR3 loop is CASSLYGSFAYEQYF. CDR3 DNA sequence: TGTGCCAGCAGTTTATACGGAAGCTTCGCCTACGAGCAGTACTTC.

Many counts were recorded for this clonotype. This chain connects TRBV4-2 to TRBJ2-7; the D gene is possibly TRBD2 (5 bases). Per the germline V gene, CDR1 is LGHNA and CDR2 is YNFKEQ. This CDR3 is 13 amino acids long. The V end was cut by 1 base, the J end by 7 bases, with 11 bases between. The DNA for the CDR3 is TGTGCCAGCAGCCAAGGGAGGACGGGAGAGCAGTACTTC. Translated, it gives CASSQGRTGEQYF.

The rearrangement links TRBV11-1 to TRBJ2-3, with a possible D match to TRBD1 (5 bases). Germline CDR1 SGHAT, CDR2 FQDESV (reference sequence). The CDR3 has 14 residues. Trimming left V 5 bases short and J 1 base short, with 10 bases between. DNA for the CDR3: TGTGCCAGCAGCAACACGACAGGCACAGATACGCAGTATTTT. This sequence encodes CASSNTTGTDTQYF.

This clonotype has a handful of counts. CDR3 nucleotide sequence: TGTGCCAGCAGCTTAGGGACAAGTCTTAGCAATCAGCCCCAGCATTTT. Protein: CASSLGTSLSNQPQHF. The chain links TRBV7-2 to TRBJ1-5; tentative D call: TRBD1 (5 bases). Trimming stripped 1 base from V and 0 bases from J, with 10 bases between. CDR1 and CDR2 (germline): SGHTA, FQGNSA. This CDR3 contains 16 residues.

The rearrangement uses TRBV2 and TRBJ2-5; 7 bases are a match to TRBD2. CDR1 SNHLY and CDR2 FYNNEI come from the germline V gene. The ends lost 4 bases at V and 1 base at J; junction bases unmatched: 6. This CDR3 contains 15 residues. This CDR3 is CASSGPGGGQETQYF. The CDR3 DNA follows: TGTGCCAGCAGTGGGCCTGGCGGGGGCCAAGAGACCCAGTACTTC.

This chain connects TRBV27 to TRBJ2-1, with 8 bases aligning to TRBD1. The CDR3 sequence is 13 residues long. The V segment lost 6 bases and the J segment 7 bases; nucleotides outside the gene matches: 5. Germline CDR1 MNHEY, CDR2 SMNVEV (reference sequence). CDR3 coding DNA: TGTGCCAGCAGAGACAGGGGTTCTAATGAGCAGTTCTTC. Encoded protein: CASRDRGSNEQFF.

This chain uses TRBV15 with TRBJ2-6, with TRBD2 as a possible D gene (6 bases). Trimming shortened V by 1 base and J by 12 bases, and 40 bases separated the two germline ends. This CDR3 contains 23 residues. Germline V gene lookup returns CDR1 LNHNV and CDR2 YYDKDF (reference sequence). The CDR3 DNA is TGTGCCACCAGCAGAGGGGAGACAACCGGACCGCGGGTTGACCGCGGGATCTTTGGCGTCCTGACTTTC. The encoded protein is CATSRGETTGPRVDRGIFGVLTF.

This clonotype came up many times. For the CDR3, the DNA is TGCGCCAGCAGCTGGGCGGGACCACAAGAGACCCAGTACTTC. This codes for CASSWAGPQETQYF. The genes are TRBV5-1 and TRBJ2-5; a weak D match, TRBD2 (6 bases). CDR3 size: 14 residues. Trimming took off 3 bases at V and 2 bases at J, with 11 bases between the two ends. The germline V gene encodes CDR1 SGHRS and CDR2 YFSETQ.

The rearrangement uses TRBV30 and TRBJ2-2; D is ambiguous. V lost 1 base and J lost 1, with 1 base in between. The CDR3 has 12 residues. Germline V gene lookup returns CDR1 GTSNPN and CDR2 SVGIG (reference sequence). The CDR3 here is CAWSENTGELFF. The CDR3 DNA sequence: TGTGCCTGGAGTGAGAACACCGGGGAGCTGTTTTTT.

The gene calls are TRBV28 and TRBJ2-2; D uncertain. The CDR3 has 14 amino acids. The ends were cut back, 7 bases at V and 7 bases at J, with 16 bases in the middle. The germline gives CDR1 MDHEN, CDR2 SYDVKM. The CDR3 region has the DNA TGTGCCAGCAAGGAAGTCTTTACGGGCGGGGAGCTGTTTTTT. It is translated as CASKEVFTGGELFF.

This clonotype was observed a few times. This chain connects TRBV15 to TRBJ2-5, with a possible D match to TRBD1 (5 bases). The length of the CDR3 is 15 residues. V was pared by 0 bases and J by 3 bases, with 11 bases between. Germline V gene lookup returns CDR1 LNHNV and CDR2 YYDKDF (reference sequence). This CDR3 is CATSRDLAGKETQYF. The CDR3 coding sequence is TGTGCCACCAGCAGAGACTTGGCAGGGAAAGAGACCCAGTACTTC. The full variable domain, rest sourced from reference TRBV15 and TRBJ2-5, is DAMVIQNPRYQVTQFGKPVTLSCSQTLNHNVMYWYQQKSSQAPKLLFHYYDKDFNNEADTPDNFQSRRPNTSFCFLDIRSPGLGDTAMYLCATSRDLAGKETQYFGPGTRLLVL.

The V gene is TRBV20-1, the J gene TRBJ2-1, with 14 bases aligning to TRBD2. This CDR3 contains 17 residues. Germline V lookup: CDR1 DFQATT, CDR2 SNEGSKA (reference sequence). V lost 4 bases and J lost 8; bases outside the gene matches: 13. CDR3 nucleotides: TGCAGTGCTAAGGGACTAGCGGGAGACATTGGACGGGATGAGCAGTTCTTC. This gives the protein CSAKGLAGDIGRDEQFF.

This clonotype has just a few counts. The chain carries TRBV5-1 and TRBJ2-7; 7 bases are a match to TRBD1. The CDR3 loop spans 14 amino acids. Looked up from germline, CDR1 is SGHRS and CDR2 is YFSETQ. V lost 3 bases and J lost 2; bases outside the gene matches: 5. The CDR3 here is CASSYNRGTYEQYF. CDR3 coding DNA: TGCGCCAGCAGCTACAACAGGGGAACCTACGAGCAGTACTTC.

V is TRBV29-1 and J is TRBJ1-2; 7 bases fit TRBD1. V lost 6 bases, J lost 5 bases, and 15 bases stayed unmatched. The CDR3 totals 15 residues. Germline CDR1 reads SQVTM; CDR2 reads ANQGSEA. The CDR3 region is CSVLTGTPVRYGYTF. CDR3 in DNA: TGCAGCGTCTTGACAGGGACCCCGGTACGGTATGGCTACACCTTC.

This chain links TRBV20-1 with TRBJ2-7, with 7 bases lining up with TRBD1. CDR3 length: 14 amino acids. Germline V gene lookup returns CDR1 DFQATT and CDR2 SNEGSKA (reference sequence). V lost 0 bases and J lost 2; bases outside the gene matches: 4. In DNA, the CDR3 is TGCAGTGCTAGAGACGACAGGGAAACCTACGAGCAGTACTTC. Amino acids: CSARDDRETYEQYF.

This clonotype was observed a few times. This chain joins TRBV3-1 and TRBJ2-5, with 11 bases lining up with TRBD2. Germline V CDR1 and CDR2: LGHDT, YNNKEL (reference sequence). This CDR3 spans 17 amino acids. Trimming took 6 bases from V and 5 from J; bases not matched to a gene: 14. CDR3 loop: CASRKRSTSGAFETQYF. CDR3 sequence (DNA): TGTGCCAGCAGAAAACGATCGACTAGCGGGGCGTTCGAGACCCAGTACTTC.

This clonotype was seen repeatedly, ten times or more. The rearrangement uses TRBV2 and TRBJ1-2; no definite D call. This CDR3 region has 15 residues. The V end lost 2 bases, the J end lost 3 bases, and 13 bases lay between the germline ends. CDR1 is SNHLY and CDR2 is FYNNEI in the germline V gene. The CDR3 DNA reads as TGTGCCAGCAGTGAATTGATATCGTCAGACTATGGCTACACCTTC. It specifies CASSELISSDYGYTF.

This clonotype has only a few counts. J is TRBJ2-1 and V is TRBV3-1; TRBD2 might be the D (5 bases). CDR1 is LGHDT and CDR2 is YNNKEL in the germline V gene (reference sequence). The V end was cut by 8 bases, the J end by 7 bases, with 12 bases between. The CDR3 has 12 amino acids. In DNA, the CDR3 is TGTGCCAGCCGAGGGCGCGAGAATGAGCAGTTCTTC. Its protein is CASRGRENEQFF.

The chain couples TRBV12-3 or TRBV12-4 to TRBJ2-5; 9 bases align to TRBD2. Unmatched junction bases numbered 8, after V lost 7 bases and J lost 5 bases. This CDR3 contains 14 residues. This chain's CDR3 is CASKRLAGLETQYF. The CDR3 DNA is TGTGCCAGCAAGCGGCTAGCGGGATTGGAGACCCAGTACTTC.